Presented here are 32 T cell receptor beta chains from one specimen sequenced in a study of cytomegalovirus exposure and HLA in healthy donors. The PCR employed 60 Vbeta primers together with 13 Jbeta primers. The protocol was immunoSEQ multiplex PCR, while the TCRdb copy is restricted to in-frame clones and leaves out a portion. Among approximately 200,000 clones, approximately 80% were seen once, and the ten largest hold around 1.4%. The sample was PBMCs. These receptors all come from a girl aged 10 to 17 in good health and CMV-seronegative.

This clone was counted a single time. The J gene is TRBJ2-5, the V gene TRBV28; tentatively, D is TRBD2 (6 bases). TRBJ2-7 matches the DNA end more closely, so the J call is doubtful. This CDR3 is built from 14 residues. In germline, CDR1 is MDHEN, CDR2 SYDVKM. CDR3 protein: CASSALGSAYEQYF. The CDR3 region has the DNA TGTGCCAGCAGTGCTCTCGGGAGCGCCTACGAGCAGTACTTC.

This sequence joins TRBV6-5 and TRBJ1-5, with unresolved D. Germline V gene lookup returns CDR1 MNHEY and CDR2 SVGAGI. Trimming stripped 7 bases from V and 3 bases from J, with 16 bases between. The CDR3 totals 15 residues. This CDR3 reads CASKHDTRFNQPQHF. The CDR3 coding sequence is TGTGCCAGCAAGCACGACACCAGGTTCAATCAGCCCCAGCATTTT.

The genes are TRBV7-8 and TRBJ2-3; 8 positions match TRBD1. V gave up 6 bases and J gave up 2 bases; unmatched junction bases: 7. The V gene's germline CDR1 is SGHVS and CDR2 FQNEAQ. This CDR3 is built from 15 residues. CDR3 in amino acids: CASSFRTGPTDTQYF. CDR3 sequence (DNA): TGTGCCAGCAGTTTCCGGACAGGGCCCACAGATACGCAGTATTTT.

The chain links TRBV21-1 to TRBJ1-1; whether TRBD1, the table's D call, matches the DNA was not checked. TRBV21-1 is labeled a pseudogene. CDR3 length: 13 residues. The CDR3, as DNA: TGTGCCCGAACCGGGACAGGGTACCCTGAAGCTTTCTTT. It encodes CARTGTGYPEAFF.

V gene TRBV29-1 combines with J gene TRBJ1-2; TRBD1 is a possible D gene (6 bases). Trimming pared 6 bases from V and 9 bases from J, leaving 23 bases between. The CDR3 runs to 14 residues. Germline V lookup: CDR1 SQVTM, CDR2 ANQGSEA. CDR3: CSVPEGGARYSYTF. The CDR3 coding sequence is TGCAGCGTCCCCGAAGGGGGGGCGCGGTATAGCTACACCTTC.

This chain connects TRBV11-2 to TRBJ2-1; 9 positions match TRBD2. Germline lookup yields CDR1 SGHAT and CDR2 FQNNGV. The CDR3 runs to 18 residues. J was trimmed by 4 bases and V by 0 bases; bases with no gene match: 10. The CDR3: CASSLDHGTSYGYNEQFF. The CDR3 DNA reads TGTGCCAGCAGCTTAGATCATGGGACTAGCTACGGATACAATGAGCAGTTCTTC.

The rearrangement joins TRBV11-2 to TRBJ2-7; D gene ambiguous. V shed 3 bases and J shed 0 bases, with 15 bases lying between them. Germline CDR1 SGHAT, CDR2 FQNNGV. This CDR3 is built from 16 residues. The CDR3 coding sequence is TGTGCCAGCAGCTTGGTTCATGGTGATAGCTCCTACGAGCAGTACTTC. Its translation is CASSLVHGDSSYEQYF.

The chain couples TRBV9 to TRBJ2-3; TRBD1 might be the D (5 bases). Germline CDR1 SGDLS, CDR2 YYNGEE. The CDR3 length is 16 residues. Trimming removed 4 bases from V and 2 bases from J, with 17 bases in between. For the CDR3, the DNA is TGTGCCAGCAGCAGAAATCGACAGCTATCCACAGATACGCAGTATTTT. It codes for CASSRNRQLSTDTQYF.

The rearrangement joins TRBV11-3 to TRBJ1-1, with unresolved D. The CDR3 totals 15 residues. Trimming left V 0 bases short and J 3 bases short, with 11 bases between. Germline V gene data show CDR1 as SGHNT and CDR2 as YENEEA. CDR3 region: CASSLDVGRYTEAFF. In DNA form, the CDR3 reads TGTGCCAGCAGCTTAGATGTTGGCAGATACACTGAAGCTTTCTTT. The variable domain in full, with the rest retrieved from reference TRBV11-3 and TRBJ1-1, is EAGVVQSPRYKIIEKKQPVAFWCNPISGHNTLYWYLQNLGQGPELLIRYENEEAVDDSQLPKDRFSAERLKGVDSTLKIQPAELGDSAVYLCASSLDVGRYTEAFFGQGTRLTVV.

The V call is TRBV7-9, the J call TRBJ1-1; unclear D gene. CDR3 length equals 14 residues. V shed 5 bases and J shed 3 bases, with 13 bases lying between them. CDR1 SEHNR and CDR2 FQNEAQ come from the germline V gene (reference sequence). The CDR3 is CASSGPPGYTEAFF. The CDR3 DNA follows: TGTGCCAGCAGCGGCCCCCCGGGGTACACTGAAGCTTTCTTT. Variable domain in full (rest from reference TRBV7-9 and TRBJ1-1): DTGVSQNPRHKITKRGQNVTFRCDPISEHNRLYWYRQTLGQGPEFLTYFQNEAQLEKSRLLSDRFSAERPKGSFSTLEIQRTEQGDSAMYLCASSGPPGYTEAFFGQGTRLTVV.

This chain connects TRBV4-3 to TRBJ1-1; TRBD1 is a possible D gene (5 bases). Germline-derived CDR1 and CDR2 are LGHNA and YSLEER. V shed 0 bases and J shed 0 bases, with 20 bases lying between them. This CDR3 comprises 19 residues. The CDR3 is CASSQESSSGPGVNTEAFF. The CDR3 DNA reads TGCGCCAGCAGCCAAGAAAGCTCGTCGGGTCCGGGGGTGAACACTGAAGCTTTCTTT.

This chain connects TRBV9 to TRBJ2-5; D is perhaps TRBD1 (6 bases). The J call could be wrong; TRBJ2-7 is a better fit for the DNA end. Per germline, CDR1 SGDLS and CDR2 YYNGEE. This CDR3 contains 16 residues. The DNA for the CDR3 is TGTGCCAGCAGCGTTAACAGGGATTGGCCCCCCCACGAGCAGTACTTC. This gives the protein CASSVNRDWPPHEQYF.

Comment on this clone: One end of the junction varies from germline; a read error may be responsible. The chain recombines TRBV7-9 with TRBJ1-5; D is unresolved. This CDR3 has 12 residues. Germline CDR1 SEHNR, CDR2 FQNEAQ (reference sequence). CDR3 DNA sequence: TGTTCCAGCAGCCTAGACAAAGAGCCCCAGCATTTT. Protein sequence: CSSSLDKEPQHF. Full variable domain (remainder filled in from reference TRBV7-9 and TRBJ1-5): DTGVSQNPRHKITKRGQNVTFRCDPISEHNRLYWYRQTLGQGPEFLTYFQNEAQLEKSRLLSDRFSAERPKGSFSTLEIQRTEQGDSAMYLCSSSLDKEPQHFGDGTRLSIL.

CDR3 nucleotide sequence: TGTGCCAGCAGTTCACCCGCCGGGACTAGCGGGAGGGCCGGGGGGTATTTT. Protein: CASSSPAGTSGRAGGYF. The V and J genes are TRBV28 and TRBJ2-3; 16 bases fit TRBD2. Trimming at V came to 4 bases and at J to 14 bases, leaving 15 bases not matched to a gene. The germline V gene has CDR1 MDHEN and CDR2 SYDVKM. The CDR3 spans 17 residues.

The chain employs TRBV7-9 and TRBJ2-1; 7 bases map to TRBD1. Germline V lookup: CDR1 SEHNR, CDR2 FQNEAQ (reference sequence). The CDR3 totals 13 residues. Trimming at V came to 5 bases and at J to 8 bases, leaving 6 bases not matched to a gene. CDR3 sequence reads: CASSVQGKDEQFF. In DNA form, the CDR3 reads TGTGCCAGCAGCGTACAGGGGAAAGATGAGCAGTTCTTC.

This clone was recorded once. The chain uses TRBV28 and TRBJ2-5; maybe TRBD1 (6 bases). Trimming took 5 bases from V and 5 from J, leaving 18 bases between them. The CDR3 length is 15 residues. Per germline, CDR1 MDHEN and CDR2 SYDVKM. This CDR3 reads CASSPPRGLSETQYF. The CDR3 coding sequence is TGTGCCAGCAGTCCTCCTAGGGGGTTGTCGGAGACCCAGTACTTC.

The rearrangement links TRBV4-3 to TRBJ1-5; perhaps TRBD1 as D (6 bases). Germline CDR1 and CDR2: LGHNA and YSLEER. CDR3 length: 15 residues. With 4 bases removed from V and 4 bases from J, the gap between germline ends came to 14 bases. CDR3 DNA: TGCGCCAGCAGCCGAGATACAGGGAATAATCAGCCCCAGCATTTT. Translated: CASSRDTGNNQPQHF.

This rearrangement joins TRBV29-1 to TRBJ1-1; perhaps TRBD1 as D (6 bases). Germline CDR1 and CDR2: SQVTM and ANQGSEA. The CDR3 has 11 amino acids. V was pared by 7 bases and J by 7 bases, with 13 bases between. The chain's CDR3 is CSAGQSVEAFF. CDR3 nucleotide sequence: TGCAGCGCCGGACAGTCAGTTGAAGCTTTCTTT.

This chain's CDR3 is CASQLMAGRGTQPQHF. The CDR3 DNA follows: TGTGCCAGTCAGTTAATGGCAGGGAGGGGAACTCAGCCCCAGCATTTT. This chain uses TRBV6-6 with TRBJ1-5; perhaps TRBD1 as D (5 bases). Trimming shortened V by 9 bases and J by 6 bases, and 24 bases separated the two germline ends. The CDR3 sequence is 16 residues long. Germline values: CDR1 MNHNY, CDR2 SVGAGI (reference sequence).

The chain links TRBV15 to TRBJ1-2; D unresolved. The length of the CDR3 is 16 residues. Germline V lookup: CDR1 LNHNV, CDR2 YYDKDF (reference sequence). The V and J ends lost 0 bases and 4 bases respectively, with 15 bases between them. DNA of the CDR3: TGTGCCACCAGCAGAGATTATGGAGCCCTCACCTATGGCTACACCTTC. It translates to CATSRDYGALTYGYTF.

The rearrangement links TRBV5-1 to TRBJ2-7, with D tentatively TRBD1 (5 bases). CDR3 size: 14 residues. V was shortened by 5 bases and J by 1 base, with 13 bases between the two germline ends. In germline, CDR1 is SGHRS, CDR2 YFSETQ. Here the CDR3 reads CASSYMTASYEQYF. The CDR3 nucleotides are TGCGCCAGCAGTTATATGACAGCTTCCTACGAGCAGTACTTC.

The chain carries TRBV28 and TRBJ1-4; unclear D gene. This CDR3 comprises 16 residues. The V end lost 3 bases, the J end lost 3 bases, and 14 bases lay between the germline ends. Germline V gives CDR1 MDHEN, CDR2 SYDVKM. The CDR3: CASSFFREAANEKLFF. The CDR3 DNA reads TGTGCCAGCAGTTTTTTTCGGGAGGCTGCTAATGAAAAACTGTTTTTT. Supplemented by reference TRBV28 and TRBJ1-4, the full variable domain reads DVKVTQSSRYLVKRTGEKVFLECVQDMDHENMFWYRQDPGLGLRLIYFSYDVKMKEKGDIPEGYSVSREKKERFSLILESASTNQTSMYLCASSFFREAANEKLFFGSGTQLSVL.

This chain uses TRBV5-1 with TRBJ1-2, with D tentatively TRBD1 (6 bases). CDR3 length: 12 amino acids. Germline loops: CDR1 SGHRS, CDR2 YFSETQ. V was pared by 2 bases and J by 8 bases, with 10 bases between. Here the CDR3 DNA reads TGCGCCAGCAGCTTTGCAGGGGACGGCTACACCTTC. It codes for CASSFAGDGYTF. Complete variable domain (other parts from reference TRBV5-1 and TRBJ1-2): KAGVTQTPRYLIKTRGQQVTLSCSPISGHRSVSWYQQTPGQGLQFLFEYFSETQRNKGNFPGRFSGRQFSNSRSEMNVSTLELGDSALYLCASSFAGDGYTFGSGTRLTVV.

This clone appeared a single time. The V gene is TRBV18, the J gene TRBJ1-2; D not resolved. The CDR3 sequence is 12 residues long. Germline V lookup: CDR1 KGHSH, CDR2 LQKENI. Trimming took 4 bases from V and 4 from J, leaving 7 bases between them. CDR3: CASSLAAYGYTF. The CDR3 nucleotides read TGTGCCAGCTCACTGGCGGCCTATGGCTACACCTTC.

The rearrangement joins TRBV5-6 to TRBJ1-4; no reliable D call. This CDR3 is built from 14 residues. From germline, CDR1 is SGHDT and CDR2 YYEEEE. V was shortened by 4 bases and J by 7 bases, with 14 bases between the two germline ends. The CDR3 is CASSLRPWSEKLFF. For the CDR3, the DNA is TGTGCCAGCAGCCTCCGACCATGGAGTGAAAAACTGTTTTTT.

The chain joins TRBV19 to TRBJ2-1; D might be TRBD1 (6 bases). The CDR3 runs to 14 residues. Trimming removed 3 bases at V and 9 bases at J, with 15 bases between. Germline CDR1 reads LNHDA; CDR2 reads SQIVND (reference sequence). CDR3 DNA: TGTGCCAGTAGTATTGTGGGGGCTAAAGGTGAGCAGTTCTTC. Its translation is CASSIVGAKGEQFF.

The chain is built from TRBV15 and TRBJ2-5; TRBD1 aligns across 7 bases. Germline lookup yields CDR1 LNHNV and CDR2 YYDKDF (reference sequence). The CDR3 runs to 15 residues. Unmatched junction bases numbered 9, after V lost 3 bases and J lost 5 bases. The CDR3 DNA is TGTGCCACCAGCAGGACCGACAGGGAATTGGAGACCCAGTACTTC. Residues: CATSRTDRELETQYF.

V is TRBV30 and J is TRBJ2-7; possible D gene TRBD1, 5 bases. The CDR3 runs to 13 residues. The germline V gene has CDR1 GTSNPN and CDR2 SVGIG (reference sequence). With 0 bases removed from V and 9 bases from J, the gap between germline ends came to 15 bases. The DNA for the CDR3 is TGTGCCTGGAGTGTACCGAACCGACAGTGGCAGTACTTC. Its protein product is CAWSVPNRQWQYF.

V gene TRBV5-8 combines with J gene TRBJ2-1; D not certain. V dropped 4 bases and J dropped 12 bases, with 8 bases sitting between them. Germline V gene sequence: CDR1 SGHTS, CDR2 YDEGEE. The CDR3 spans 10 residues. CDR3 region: CASSPSGQFF. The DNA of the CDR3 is TGTGCCAGCAGCCCCAGTGGGCAGTTCTTC.

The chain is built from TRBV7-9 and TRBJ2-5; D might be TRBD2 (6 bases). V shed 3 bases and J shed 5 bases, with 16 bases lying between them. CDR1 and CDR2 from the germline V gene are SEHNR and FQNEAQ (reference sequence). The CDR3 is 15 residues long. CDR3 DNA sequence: TGTGCCAGCAGCTTGTACGGAGGGGAAGACGAGACCCAGTACTTC. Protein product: CASSLYGGEDETQYF.

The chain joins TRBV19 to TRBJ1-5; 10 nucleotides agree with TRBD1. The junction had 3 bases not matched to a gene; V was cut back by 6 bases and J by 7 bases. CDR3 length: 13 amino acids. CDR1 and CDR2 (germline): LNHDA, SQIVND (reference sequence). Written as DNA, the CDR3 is TGTGCCAGTAGAGACAGGGGGCAGCAGCCCCAGCATTTT. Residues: CASRDRGQQPQHF.

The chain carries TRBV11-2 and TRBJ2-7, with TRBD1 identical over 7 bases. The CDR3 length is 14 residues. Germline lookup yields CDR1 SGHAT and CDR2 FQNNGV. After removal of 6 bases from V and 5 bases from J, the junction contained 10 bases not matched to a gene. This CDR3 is CASRHQTGRHEQYF. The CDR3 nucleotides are TGTGCCAGCAGACACCAGACAGGGCGCCACGAGCAGTACTTC.